One sample yielded the 6 T cell receptor beta chains listed below, sequenced in a study of blood T cell repertoires in COVID-19. Data came from immunoSEQ multiplex PCR; TCRdb stores just in-frame clones and leaves some out. The sample holds 110,000 to 150,000 clones; around 87% are singletons and the top ten take roughly 3.2%. Sequenced sample: peripheral blood. Receptor source: a woman between 55 and 75 years old with active COVID-19.

The chain employs TRBV7-2 and TRBJ2-7; 9 bases are a match to TRBD1. The CDR3 is made up of 13 amino acids. The V segment lost 5 bases and the J segment 4 bases; nucleotides outside the gene matches: 3. Germline V gives CDR1 SGHTA, CDR2 FQGNSA. The CDR3: CASSLDRGYEQYF. DNA of the CDR3: TGTGCCAGCAGCCTGGACAGGGGATACGAGCAGTACTTC.

The gene calls are TRBV10-3 and TRBJ2-7, with 8 bases that match TRBD1. This CDR3 comprises 14 residues. The V gene end was trimmed by 7 bases and the J gene end by 1 base; junction bases not matched to a gene: 6. Per germline, CDR1 ENHRY and CDR2 SYGVKD. The CDR3 bases are TGTGCCATCACTCAGGGGGCTGAATCCTACGAGCAGTACTTC. Its translation is CAITQGAESYEQYF.

This chain links TRBV6-5 with TRBJ2-3, with TRBD2 as a possible D gene (5 bases). Germline lookup yields CDR1 MNHEY and CDR2 SVGAGI. The V end lost 6 bases, the J end lost 0 bases, and 7 bases lay between the germline ends. This CDR3 is built from 13 residues. Here the CDR3 reads CASRWTSTDTQYF. The DNA of the CDR3 is TGTGCCAGCAGATGGACTAGCACAGATACGCAGTATTTT.

The CDR3 here is CASRRTSSSSYEQYF. The CDR3 nucleotides are TGTGCCAGCAGACGGACTAGCTCTAGCTCCTACGAGCAGTACTTC. The chain employs TRBV27 and TRBJ2-7; 8 nucleotides match TRBD2. Germline V gene data show CDR1 as MNHEY and CDR2 as SMNVEV (reference sequence). The V gene end was trimmed by 6 bases and the J gene end by 0 bases; junction bases not matched to a gene: 7. This CDR3 has 15 residues.

The J gene is TRBJ1-1, the V gene TRBV3-1 (or the pseudogene TRBV3-2); D perhaps matches TRBD1 (5 bases). V lost 5 bases and J 1 base, leaving 11 bases between the germline ends. The CDR3 is 14 amino acids. CDR1 and CDR2 from the germline V gene are LGHDT and YNNKEL (reference sequence). CDR3 in DNA: TGTGCCAGCAGCTTTAACCAGGGGAACACTGAAGCTTTCTTT. This sequence encodes CASSFNQGNTEAFF.

The rearrangement joins TRBV4-2 to TRBJ2-7; D ambiguous. Trimming shortened V by 4 bases and J by 5 bases, and 6 bases separated the two germline ends. Germline V lookup: CDR1 LGHNA, CDR2 YNFKEQ. This CDR3 region has 11 residues. The chain's CDR3 is CASSLENEQYF. The CDR3 region has the DNA TGTGCCAGCAGCCTTGAGAACGAGCAGTACTTC.